The present TCR beta chain was sequenced within a study of vaccination and CD4 T cells after COVID-19. Background on the study: Nasal swab PCR detected SARS-CoV-2 in convalescent patients, who comprised 9 or 10 mild cases and one severe case. The cells in question were stimulated using overlapping spike peptides derived from SARS-CoV-2, HCoV-NL63, HCoV-OC43 and HCoV-229E. The study, taken as a whole, reports: Convalescent patients had a median approximately 86% of reactive clones appearing only post-vaccination.

Regarding treatment: roughly 10-day PBMC culture with coronavirus spike peptide pools or control peptides (ViraFEST assay). ViraFEST enlarged antigen-specific T cell populations with peptide pools and afterwards sequenced TCRs. The Oncomine TCR Beta short-read assay was what sequenced the DNA obtained from cultured CD4+ T cells. TCRdb reprocessed the PCR reads with MiXCR, giving one entry per CDR3 protein. The sample yields more than 14,000 distinct CDR3 sequences, about 39% seen once. Turning to this clonotype: The antigen is unknown.

The V end lost 3 bases, the J end lost 3 bases, and 6 bases lay between the germline ends. The germline V gene encodes CDR1 LNHNV and CDR2 YYDKDF (reference sequence). CDR3 size: 12 residues. What was sequenced was CD4+ T cells from blood, cultured in vitro. V gene TRBV15 combines with J gene TRBJ2-7; no firm D call. The source of this sequence is a human donor who had recovered from COVID-19. CDR3 protein: CATSSSYYEQYF. The CDR3 region has the DNA TGTGCCACCAGCAGTTCGTACTACGAGCAGTACTTC. Combining the CDR3 with reference TRBV15 and TRBJ2-7 gives the whole variable domain DAMVIQNPRYQVTQFGKPVTLSCSQTLNHNVMYWYQQKSSQAPKLLFHYYDKDFNNEADTPDNFQSRRPNTSFCFLDIRSPGLGDTAMYLCATSSSYYEQYFGPGTRLTVT.